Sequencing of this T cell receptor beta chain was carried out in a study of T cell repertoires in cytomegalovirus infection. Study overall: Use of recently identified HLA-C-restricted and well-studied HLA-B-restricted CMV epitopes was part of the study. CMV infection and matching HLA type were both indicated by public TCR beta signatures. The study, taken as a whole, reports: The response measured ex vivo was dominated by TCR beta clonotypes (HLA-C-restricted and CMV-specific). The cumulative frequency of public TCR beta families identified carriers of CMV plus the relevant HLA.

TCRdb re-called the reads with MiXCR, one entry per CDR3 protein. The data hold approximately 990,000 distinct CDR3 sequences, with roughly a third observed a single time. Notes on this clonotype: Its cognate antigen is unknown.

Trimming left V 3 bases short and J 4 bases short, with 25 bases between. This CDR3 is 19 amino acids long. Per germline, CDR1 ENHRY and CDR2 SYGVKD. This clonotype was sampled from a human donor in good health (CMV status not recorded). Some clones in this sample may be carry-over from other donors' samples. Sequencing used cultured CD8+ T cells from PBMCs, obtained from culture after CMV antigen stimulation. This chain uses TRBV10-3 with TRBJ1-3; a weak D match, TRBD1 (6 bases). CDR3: CAISETPTALGGRGNTIYF. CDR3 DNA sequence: TGTGCCATCAGTGAAACACCCACGGCTTTGGGGGGCCGCGGAAACACCATATATTTT.